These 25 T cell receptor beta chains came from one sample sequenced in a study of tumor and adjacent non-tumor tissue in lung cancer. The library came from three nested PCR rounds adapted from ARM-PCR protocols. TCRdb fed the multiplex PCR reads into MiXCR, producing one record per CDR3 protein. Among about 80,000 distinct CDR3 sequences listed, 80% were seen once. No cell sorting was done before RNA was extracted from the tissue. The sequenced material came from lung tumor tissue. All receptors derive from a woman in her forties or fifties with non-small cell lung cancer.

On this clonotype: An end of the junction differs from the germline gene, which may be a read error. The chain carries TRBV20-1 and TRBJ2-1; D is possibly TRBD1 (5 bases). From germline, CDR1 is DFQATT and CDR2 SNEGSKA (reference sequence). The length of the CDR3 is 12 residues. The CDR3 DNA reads TGCAGTGCCCCTATGGTGGACAATGACCAGTTCTTC. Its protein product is CSAPMVDNDQFF.

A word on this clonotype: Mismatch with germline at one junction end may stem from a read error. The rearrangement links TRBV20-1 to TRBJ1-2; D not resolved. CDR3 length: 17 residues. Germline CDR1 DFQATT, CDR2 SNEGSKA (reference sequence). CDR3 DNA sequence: TGCATTGCTAGAGATCAGCAGCGCCGGAGGACTTTCTATGACTACACCTTC. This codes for CIARDQQRRRTFYDYTF.

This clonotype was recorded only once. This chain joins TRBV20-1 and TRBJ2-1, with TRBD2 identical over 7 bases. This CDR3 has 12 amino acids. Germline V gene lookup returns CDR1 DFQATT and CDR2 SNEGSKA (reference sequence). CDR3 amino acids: CRVTPRGNEQFF. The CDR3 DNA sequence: TGCAGAGTTACCCCGCGGGGGAATGAGCAGTTCTTC.

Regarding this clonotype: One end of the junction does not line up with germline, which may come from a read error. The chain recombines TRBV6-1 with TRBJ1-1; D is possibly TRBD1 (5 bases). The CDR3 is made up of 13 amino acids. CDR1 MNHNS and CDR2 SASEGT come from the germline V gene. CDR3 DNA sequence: TGTGCCAGAAGTGATTACAGGCACGCTGAAGCTTTCTTT. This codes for CARSDYRHAEAFF.

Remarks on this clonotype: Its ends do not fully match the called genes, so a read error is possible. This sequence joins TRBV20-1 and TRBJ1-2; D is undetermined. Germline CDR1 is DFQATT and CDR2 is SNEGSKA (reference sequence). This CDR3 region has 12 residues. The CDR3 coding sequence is TGCAGTGTTAGGGTGCCAGACTATAGCTACACCTTC. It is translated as CSVRVPDYSYTF.

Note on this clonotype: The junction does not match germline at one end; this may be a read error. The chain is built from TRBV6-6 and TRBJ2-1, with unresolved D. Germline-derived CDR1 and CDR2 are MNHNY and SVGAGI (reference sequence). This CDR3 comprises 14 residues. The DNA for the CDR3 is TGTGCCAGCAGTATGGTGAGCTCCTACAATGAACAGTTATTC. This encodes CASSMVSSYNEQLF.

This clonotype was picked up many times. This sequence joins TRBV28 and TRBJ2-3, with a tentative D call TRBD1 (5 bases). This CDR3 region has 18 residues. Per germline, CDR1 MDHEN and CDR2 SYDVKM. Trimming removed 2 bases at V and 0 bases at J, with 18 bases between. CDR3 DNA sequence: TGTGCCAGCAGTTTAAATCTCAACAGGATCACTAGCACAGATACGCAGTATTTT. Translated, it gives CASSLNLNRITSTDTQYF.

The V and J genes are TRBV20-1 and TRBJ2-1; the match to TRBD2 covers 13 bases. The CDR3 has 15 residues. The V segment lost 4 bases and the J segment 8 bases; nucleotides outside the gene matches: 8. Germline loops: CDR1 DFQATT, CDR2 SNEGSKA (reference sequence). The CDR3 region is CSANHRTSGSDEQFF. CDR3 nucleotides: TGCAGTGCTAATCACAGGACTAGCGGGAGCGATGAGCAGTTCTTC.

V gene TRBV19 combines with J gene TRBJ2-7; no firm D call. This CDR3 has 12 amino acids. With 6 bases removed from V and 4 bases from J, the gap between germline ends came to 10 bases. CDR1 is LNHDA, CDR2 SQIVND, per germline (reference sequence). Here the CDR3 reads CASSGCGYEQYF. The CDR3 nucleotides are TGTGCCAGTAGCGGATGTGGGTACGAGCAGTACTTC.

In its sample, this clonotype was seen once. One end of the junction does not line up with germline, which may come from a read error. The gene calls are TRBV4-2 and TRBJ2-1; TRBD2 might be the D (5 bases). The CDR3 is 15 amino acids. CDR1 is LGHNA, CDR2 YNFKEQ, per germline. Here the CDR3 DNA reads TGTGCCAGCAACCCACCCACGACGGGGTACAATGAGCTGTTCTTC. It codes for CASNPPTTGYNELFF.

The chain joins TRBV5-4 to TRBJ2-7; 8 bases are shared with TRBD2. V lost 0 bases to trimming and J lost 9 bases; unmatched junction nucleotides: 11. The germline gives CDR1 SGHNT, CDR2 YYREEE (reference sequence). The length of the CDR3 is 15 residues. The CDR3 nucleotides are TGTGCCAGCAGCTTGGCCACTAGCGGACCCCACGGGCAGTACTTC. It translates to CASSLATSGPHGQYF.

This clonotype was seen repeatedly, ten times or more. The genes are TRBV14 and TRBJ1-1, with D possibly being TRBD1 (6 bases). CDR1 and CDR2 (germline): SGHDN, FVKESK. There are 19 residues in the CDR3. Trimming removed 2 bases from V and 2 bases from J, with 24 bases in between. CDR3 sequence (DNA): TGTGCCAGCAGCCAAAACCCCTGGTGGAGGGGGACGCCCAACACTGAAGCTTTCTTT. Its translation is CASSQNPWWRGTPNTEAFF.

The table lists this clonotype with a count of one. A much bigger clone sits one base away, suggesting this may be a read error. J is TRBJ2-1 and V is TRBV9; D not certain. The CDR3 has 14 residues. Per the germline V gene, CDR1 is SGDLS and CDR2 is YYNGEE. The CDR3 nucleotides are TGTGCCAGCAGCTCCACAAACTCCTACAATGAGCTGTTCTTC. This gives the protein CASSSTNSYNELFF.

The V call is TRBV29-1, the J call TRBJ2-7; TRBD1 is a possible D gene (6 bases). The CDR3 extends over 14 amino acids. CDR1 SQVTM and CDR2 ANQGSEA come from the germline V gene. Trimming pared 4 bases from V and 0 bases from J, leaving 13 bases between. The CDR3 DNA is TGCAGCGTTGGGGGTCAGGGGAGCTCCTACGAGCAGTACTTC. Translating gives CSVGGQGSSYEQYF.

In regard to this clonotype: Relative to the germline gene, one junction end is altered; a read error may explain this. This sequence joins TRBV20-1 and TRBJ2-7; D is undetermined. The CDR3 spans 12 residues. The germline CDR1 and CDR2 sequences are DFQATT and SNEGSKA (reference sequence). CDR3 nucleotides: TGCAGTGCTACTGCCTTCGGTAATGAGCAGTGCTTC. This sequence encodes CSATAFGNEQCF.

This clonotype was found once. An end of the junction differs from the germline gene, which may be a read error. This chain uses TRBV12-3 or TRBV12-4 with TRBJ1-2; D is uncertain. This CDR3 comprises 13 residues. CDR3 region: CASSISTIYGYTF. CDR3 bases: TGTGCCAGCAGTATTAGCACTATCTATGGTTACACCTTC.

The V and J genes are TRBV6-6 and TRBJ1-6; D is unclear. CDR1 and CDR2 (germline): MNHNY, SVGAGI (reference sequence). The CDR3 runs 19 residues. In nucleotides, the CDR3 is TGTGTCAACAGTTACTCGATCCAGACCTCGGGCCGCTATAATTCACCCCTCCACTTT. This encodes CVNSYSIQTSGRYNSPLHF.

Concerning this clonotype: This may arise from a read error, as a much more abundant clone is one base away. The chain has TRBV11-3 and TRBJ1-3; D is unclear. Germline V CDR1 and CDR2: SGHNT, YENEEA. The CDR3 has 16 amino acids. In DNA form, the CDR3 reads TGTGTCAGCAGCTTCGGTGACCCCCGCTCTGGAAACACCATATATTTT. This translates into CVSSFGDPRSGNTIYF.

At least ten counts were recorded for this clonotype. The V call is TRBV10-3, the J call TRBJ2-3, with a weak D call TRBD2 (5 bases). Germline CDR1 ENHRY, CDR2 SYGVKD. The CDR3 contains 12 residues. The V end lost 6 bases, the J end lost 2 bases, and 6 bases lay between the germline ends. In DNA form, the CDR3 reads TGTGCCATCAGGGACTTCACAGATACGCAGTATTTT. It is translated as CAIRDFTDTQYF.

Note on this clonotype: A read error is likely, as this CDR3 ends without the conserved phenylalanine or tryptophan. The CDR3 DNA sequence: TGCAGAGCTAGAGATCGCGGCGCCCGATCCTACAATGAGCAGTTCCTC. Translation: CRARDRGARSYNEQFL. The chain is built from TRBV20-1 and TRBJ2-1; no clear D gene. Per germline, CDR1 DFQATT and CDR2 SNEGSKA (reference sequence). The CDR3 length is 16 residues.

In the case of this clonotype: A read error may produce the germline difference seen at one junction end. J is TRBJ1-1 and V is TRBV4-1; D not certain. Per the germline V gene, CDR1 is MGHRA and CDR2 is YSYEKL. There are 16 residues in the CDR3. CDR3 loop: CASSQDIYRVGTEAFF. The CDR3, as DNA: TGCGCTAGCAGCCAAGATATCTACAGAGTCGGCACTGAAGCTTTCTTT.

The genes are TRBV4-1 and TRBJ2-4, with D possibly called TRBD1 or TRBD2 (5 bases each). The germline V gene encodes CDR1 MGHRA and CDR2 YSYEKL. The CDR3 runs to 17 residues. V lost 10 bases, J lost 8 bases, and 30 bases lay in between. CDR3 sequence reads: CAISQLPRDSQADIQYF. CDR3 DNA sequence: TGCGCCATCAGTCAATTGCCCAGAGACAGCCAAGCGGACATTCAGTACTTC.

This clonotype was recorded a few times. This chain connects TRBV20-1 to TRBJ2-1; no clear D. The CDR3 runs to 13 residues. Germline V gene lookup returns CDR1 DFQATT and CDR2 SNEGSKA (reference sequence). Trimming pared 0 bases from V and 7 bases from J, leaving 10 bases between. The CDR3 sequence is CSARDGLSNEQFF. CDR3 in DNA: TGCAGTGCTAGAGATGGTCTTTCGAATGAGCAGTTCTTC.

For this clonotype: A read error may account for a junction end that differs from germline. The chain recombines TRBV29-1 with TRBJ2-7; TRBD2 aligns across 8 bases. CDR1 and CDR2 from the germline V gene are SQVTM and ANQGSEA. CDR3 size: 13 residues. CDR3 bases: TGCAGCGTAATGGGACGGGAGGGCCACGAGCTGTACTTC. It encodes CSVMGREGHELYF.

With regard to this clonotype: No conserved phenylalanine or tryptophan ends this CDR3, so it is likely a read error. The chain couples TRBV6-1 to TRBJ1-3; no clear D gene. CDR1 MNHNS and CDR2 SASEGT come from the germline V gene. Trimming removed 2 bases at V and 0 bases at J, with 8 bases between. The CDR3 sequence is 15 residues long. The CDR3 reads CASSEQNGSGNTIYY. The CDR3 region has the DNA TGTGCCAGCAGTGAACAGAACGGCTCTGGAAACACCATATATTAT.